The present entry profiles one T cell receptor beta chain with its context. The sample originates from a study of T cell responses to AZD1222 COVID-19 vaccine. The table came from immunoSEQ multiplex PCR; TCRdb's copy has only in-frame clones and leaves some out. The sample holds about 120,000 clones; approximately 92% are singletons and the top ten take 4% to 4.5%. CDR1 LNHDA and CDR2 SQIVND come from the germline V gene (reference sequence). V gave up 3 bases and J gave up 10 bases, with 19 bases separating them. The CDR3 extends over 15 amino acids. The sample here was peripheral blood, taken 28 days after the second dose of the MenACWY control vaccine. The rearrangement joins TRBV19 to TRBJ2-1; D possibly uses TRBD1 or TRBD2 (6 bases each). The receptor's source is an adult who received the MenACWY meningococcal vaccine as a control. Here the CDR3 DNA reads TGTGCCAGTAGTATTGGAGGGGGATCTCACCCCGAGCAGTTCTTC. Residues: CASSIGGGSHPEQFF. Based on the CDR3 plus reference TRBV19 and TRBJ2-1, the full variable domain is DGGITQSPKYLFRKEGQNVTLSCEQNLNHDAMYWYRQDPGQGLRLIYYSQIVNDFQKGDIAEGYSVSREKKESFPLTVTSAQKNPTAFYLCASSIGGGSHPEQFFGPGTRLTVL.